The rows below give T cell receptor beta chains drawn from one sample of a study of blood T cell repertoires in COVID-19. Here immunoSEQ multiplex PCR was the method, and the copy in TCRdb shows in-frame clones only, minus some. The sample contains approximately 150,000 clones, about 87% of which appear only once. Source material: peripheral blood. Source of these receptors: a man aged 50 to 60 who had recovered from COVID-19. Both conserved end residues are part of each CDR3. A D gene is named only where the DNA matches it firmly. A row's size may be missing; if present it is once, few, many or a size class.

D gene,CDR3 length,clone size,V gene,J gene,CDR3 protein,CDR3 DNA
.,13,.,TRBV2,TRBJ1-1,CASSVQGGTEAFF,TGTGCCAGCAGTGTACAGGGTGGGACTGAAGCTTTCTTT
.,15,once,TRBV7-2,TRBJ1-5,CASSPIPQGHKPQHF,TGTGCCAGCAGCCCGATACCACAGGGTCATAAGCCCCAGCATTTT
.,13,once,TRBV14,TRBJ1-1,CASSLYGNTEAFF,TGTGCCAGCAGCCTTTACGGGAACACTGAAGCTTTCTTT
.,15,few,TRBV4-1,TRBJ2-2,CASSQVLAPAGELFF,TGCGCCAGCAGCCAAGTGCTAGCCCCGGCCGGGGAGCTGTTTTTT
TRBD2,15,.,TRBV5-1,TRBJ2-5,CASSPRTSGQETQYF,TGCGCCAGCAGCCCCCGTACTAGCGGTCAAGAGACCCAGTACTTC
.,15,.,TRBV11-2,TRBJ1-1,CASSLIRGSLTEAFF,TGTGCCAGCAGCTTAATCCGGGGGTCTCTGACTGAAGCTTTCTTT
.,15,.,TRBV7-2,TRBJ1-3,CASSLVPAGGNTIYF,TGTGCCAGCAGCTTAGTCCCGGCAGGGGGAAACACCATATATTTT
.,15,.,TRBV7-8,TRBJ1-2,CASSLEVRGTYGYTF,TGTGCCAGCAGCTTAGAGGTCAGGGGTACTTATGGCTACACCTTC
TRBD1,14,.,TRBV6-5,TRBJ1-1,CASSYAGGLTEAFF,TGTGCCAGCAGTTATGCAGGGGGCTTGACTGAAGCTTTCTTT
.,14,.,TRBV29-1,TRBJ1-3,CSVGLQGSGNTIYF,TGCAGCGTTGGGCTACAGGGCTCTGGAAACACCATATATTTT